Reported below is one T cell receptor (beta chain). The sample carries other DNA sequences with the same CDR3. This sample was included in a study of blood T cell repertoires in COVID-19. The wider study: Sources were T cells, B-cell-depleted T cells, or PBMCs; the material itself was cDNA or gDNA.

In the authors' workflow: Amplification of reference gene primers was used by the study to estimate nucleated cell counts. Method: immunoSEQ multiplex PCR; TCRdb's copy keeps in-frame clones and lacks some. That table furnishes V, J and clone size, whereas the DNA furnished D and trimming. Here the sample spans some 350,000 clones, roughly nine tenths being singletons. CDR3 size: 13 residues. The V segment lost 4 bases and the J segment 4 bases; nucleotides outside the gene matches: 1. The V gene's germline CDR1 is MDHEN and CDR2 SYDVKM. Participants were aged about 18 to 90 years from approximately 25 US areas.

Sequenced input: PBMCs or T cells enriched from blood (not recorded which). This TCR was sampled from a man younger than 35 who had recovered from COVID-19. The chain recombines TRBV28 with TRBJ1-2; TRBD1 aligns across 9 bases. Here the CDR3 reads CASSSGQGYGYTF. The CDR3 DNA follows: TGTGCCAGCAGTTCGGGACAGGGCTATGGCTACACCTTC.